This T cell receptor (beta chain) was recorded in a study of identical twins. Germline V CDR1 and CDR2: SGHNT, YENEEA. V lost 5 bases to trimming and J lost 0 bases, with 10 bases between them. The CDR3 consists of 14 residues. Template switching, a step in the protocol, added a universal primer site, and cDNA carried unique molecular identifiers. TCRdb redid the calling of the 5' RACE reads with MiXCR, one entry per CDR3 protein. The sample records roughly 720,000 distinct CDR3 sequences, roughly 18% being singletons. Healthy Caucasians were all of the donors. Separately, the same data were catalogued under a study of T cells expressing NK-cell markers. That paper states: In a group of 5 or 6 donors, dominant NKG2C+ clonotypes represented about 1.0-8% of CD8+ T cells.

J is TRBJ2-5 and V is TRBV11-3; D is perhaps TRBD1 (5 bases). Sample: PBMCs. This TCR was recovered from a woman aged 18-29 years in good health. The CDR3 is CASSHDSYQETQYF. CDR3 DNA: TGTGCCAGCAGCCATGACAGTTACCAAGAGACCCAGTACTTC.